What follows are 13 T cell receptor beta chains derived from one specimen sequenced in a study of siplizumab effects on memory and regulatory T cells. The protocol was immunoSEQ multiplex PCR, while the TCRdb copy is restricted to in-frame clones and leaves out a portion. Counted here are approximately 90,000 clones, about 94% occurring once; the ten biggest clones make up roughly 0.3%. Sequencing was performed on non-Treg CD4+ T cells sorted from blood. These receptor sequences come from a human donor in good health.

The V gene is TRBV5-4, the J gene TRBJ2-2; tentative D call: TRBD2 (6 bases). Trimming cost V 4 bases and J 6 bases, with 19 bases left between them. There are 16 residues in the CDR3. CDR1 and CDR2 (germline): SGHNT, YYREEE (reference sequence). In nucleotides, the CDR3 is TGTGCCAGCAGCCGGGGACTCCCCGGAGGGCCCGGGGAGCTGTTTTTT. This translates into CASSRGLPGGPGELFF. Full variable domain (rest looked up from reference TRBV5-4 and TRBJ2-2): ETGVTQSPTHLIKTRGQQVTLRCSSQSGHNTVSWYQQALGQGPQFIFQYYREEENGRGNFPPRFSGLQFPNYSSELNVNALELDDSALYLCASSRGLPGGPGELFFGEGSRLTVL.

This clone turned up a few times. This chain joins TRBV30 and TRBJ1-1, with a tentative D call TRBD1 (5 bases). With 0 bases removed from V and 4 bases from J, the gap between germline ends came to 9 bases. CDR3 length: 13 residues. Germline-derived CDR1 and CDR2 are GTSNPN and SVGIG (reference sequence). CDR3 in amino acids: CAWSVQEGTEAFF. In DNA, the CDR3 is TGTGCCTGGAGTGTACAGGAGGGCACTGAAGCTTTCTTT.

The chain uses TRBV25-1 and TRBJ2-7, with D possibly being TRBD2 (6 bases). CDR3 length equals 14 residues. The germline V gene encodes CDR1 MGHDK and CDR2 SYGVNS. The V end was cut by 4 bases, the J end by 3 bases, with 13 bases between. As DNA, the CDR3 is TGTGCCAGCAGTGTCCGGGACTCCTACTACGAGCAGTACTTC. Translating gives CASSVRDSYYEQYF.

V and J are TRBV19 and TRBJ2-1, with 8 bases lining up with TRBD2. Germline V CDR1 and CDR2: LNHDA, SQIVND (reference sequence). V shed 7 bases, J shed 9 bases, and the junction held 14 bases outside the gene matches. This CDR3 is 15 amino acids long. CDR3 amino acids: CASNPGRTSRFEQFF. CDR3 DNA: TGTGCCAGTAACCCAGGTCGGACTAGCAGGTTTGAGCAGTTCTTC.

The chain links TRBV10-2 to TRBJ2-2; D ambiguous. This CDR3 has 12 residues. With 4 bases removed from V and 6 bases from J, the gap between germline ends came to 6 bases. Per the germline V gene, CDR1 is WSHSY and CDR2 is SAAADI. The CDR3 spells CASSGWAGELFF. The CDR3 DNA reads as TGCGCCAGCAGTGGGTGGGCCGGGGAGCTGTTTTTT.

The chain uses TRBV5-1 and TRBJ2-7, with a weak D call TRBD1 (5 bases). The germline gives CDR1 SGHRS, CDR2 YFSETQ. V dropped 1 base and J dropped 2 bases, with 13 bases sitting between them. The CDR3 loop spans 15 amino acids. CDR3 in DNA: TGCGCCAGCAGCTTGTCTTCCCAGGGCGCCTACGAGCAGTACTTC. It specifies CASSLSSQGAYEQYF.

CDR3 DNA: TGCGCCAGCAGCCCCCTAGCGGCACAAGAGACCCAGTACTTC. Its protein product is CASSPLAAQETQYF. The chain combines TRBV5-1 with TRBJ2-5, with 7 bases aligning to TRBD2. Trimming removed 4 bases from V and 2 bases from J; junction bases left unmatched: 5. CDR1 SGHRS and CDR2 YFSETQ come from the germline V gene. This CDR3 has 14 residues.

Note on this clone: One end of the junction varies from germline; a read error may be responsible. The V call is TRBV7-9, the J call TRBJ2-3, with 10 nucleotides matching TRBD2. Germline V gives CDR1 SEHNR, CDR2 FQNEAQ (reference sequence). The CDR3 is made up of 15 amino acids. CDR3 bases: TGTGCCAGCAGGCGCGGGGTTGGGCTAGCGGGGGCACTAGTTTTT. It specifies CASRRGVGLAGALVF.

V usage is TRBV4-2 and J usage is TRBJ1-4, with D possibly being TRBD1 (6 bases). Germline V gene data show CDR1 as LGHNA and CDR2 as YNFKEQ. The V and J ends lost 0 bases and 0 bases respectively, with 11 bases between them. CDR3 size: 17 residues. The CDR3 region is CASSQDDRTATNEKLFF. The CDR3 region has the DNA TGTGCCAGCAGCCAAGATGATAGGACAGCAACTAATGAAAAACTGTTTTTT.

The chain couples TRBV6-5 to TRBJ1-2; TRBD1 aligns across 8 bases. With 5 bases clipped from V and 8 bases from J, the junction kept 13 bases outside the gene matches. Looked up from germline, CDR1 is MNHEY and CDR2 is SVGAGI. CDR3 length: 15 amino acids. CDR3 residues: CASSPTTDRVEGYTF. CDR3 bases: TGTGCCAGCAGTCCCACCACGGACAGGGTGGAGGGCTACACCTTC.

This sequence joins TRBV7-9 and TRBJ1-4; D is perhaps TRBD1 (6 bases). CDR3 length: 15 amino acids. Germline CDR1 and CDR2: SEHNR and FQNEAQ (reference sequence). Deletions cut 4 bases from V and 8 bases from J, with 17 bases between. The CDR3 sequence is CASSSPGGEREKLFF. In nucleotides, the CDR3 is TGTGCCAGCAGCTCTCCGGGGGGCGAAAGAGAAAAACTGTTTTTT.

The chain links TRBV7-2 to TRBJ2-2; D is uncertain. Trimming stripped 2 bases from V and 3 bases from J, with 1 base between. The CDR3 is 12 amino acids. Germline CDR1 reads SGHTA; CDR2 reads FQGNSA. The CDR3 protein is CASSLYTGELFF. The CDR3 DNA is TGTGCCAGCAGCTTATACACCGGGGAGCTGTTTTTT.

This clone appeared once. The chain combines TRBV6-5 with TRBJ1-3; D unresolved. Trimming cost V 5 bases and J 4 bases, with 12 bases left between them. Germline V gives CDR1 MNHEY, CDR2 SVGAGI. This CDR3 region has 14 residues. CDR3: CASSPDSVGNTIYF. The CDR3 DNA reads as TGTGCCAGCAGTCCGGACTCGGTGGGAAACACCATATATTTT.